Shown below are 2 T cell receptor beta chains from a single sample sequenced in a study of blood T cell repertoires in COVID-19 (dated by TCRdb to about 2020). Library method: the immunoSEQ multiplex PCR assay. The immuneACCESS repertoire file appears here via TCRdb, limited to in-frame rearrangements. These files lack a portion of the clones; in checked studies, under half of the deficit traces to unresolved V genes, and the cause of the others is not known. This sample holds around 230,000 clones; about 85% were observed only once. The ten largest clones capture 0.65% to 0.85% of the sample. Material for sequencing was peripheral blood. These receptor sequences come from a man between 40 and 49 years old with acute or convalescent COVID-19.

The chain couples TRBV28 to TRBJ2-7; the match to TRBD1 covers 7 bases. The germline CDR1 and CDR2 sequences are MDHEN and SYDVKM. J gave up 5 bases and V 5 bases, and 12 bases lay outside the gene matches. The CDR3 is 15 residues long. The CDR3 loop reads CASSLDQGVGNEQYF. CDR3 DNA sequence: TGTGCCAGCAGTCTTGACCAGGGGGTCGGAAACGAGCAGTACTTC. Complete variable domain (other parts from reference TRBV28 and TRBJ2-7): DVKVTQSSRYLVKRTGEKVFLECVQDMDHENMFWYRQDPGLGLRLIYFSYDVKMKEKGDIPEGYSVSREKKERFSLILESASTNQTSMYLCASSLDQGVGNEQYFGPGTRLTVT.

This clone appeared a few times. J is TRBJ1-4 and V is TRBV25-1; D uncertain. The germline CDR1 and CDR2 sequences are MGHDK and SYGVNS. The CDR3 loop spans 13 amino acids. Trimming stripped 1 base from V and 8 bases from J, with 8 bases between. CDR3 residues: CASSEWVGEKLFF. In DNA, the CDR3 is TGTGCCAGCAGTGAATGGGTCGGGGAAAAACTGTTTTTT.